This T cell receptor (beta chain) was observed in a study of blood T cells in healthy people across ages. In the case of this clonotype: What it recognizes is unknown.

Then a second PCR, running roughly 7 to 11 cycles, was carried out with a sample-barcoded 5' primer and a J-beta primer mix. All samples gave at least 2.5 million CDR3-containing paired-end reads. TCRdb reprocessed the 5' RACE reads via MiXCR and lists one record per CDR3 protein. The data hold 1.8 million or so distinct CDR3 sequences, with about 39% observed a single time. Individuals who donated were healthy Caucasians from Russia aged about 6 to 95. Total RNA extraction produced at least 6 micrograms (per sample) for the study. Study-level findings and limits: Any conclusive comparison of naive versus antigen-experienced cells was prevented by using unsorted PBMCs.

CDR3 length: 12 residues. Trimming left V 7 bases short and J 5 bases short, with 8 bases between. The germline gives CDR1 SNHLY, CDR2 FYNNEI. This TCR came from a human donor in good health. The V gene is TRBV2, the J gene TRBJ1-4; D is ambiguous. Material: blood. The DNA of the CDR3 is TGTGCCAGCACACAAGAAAATGAAAAACTGTTTTTT. Translated, it gives CASTQENEKLFF.